Listed here is a single TCR beta chain. Germline CDR1 KGHSH, CDR2 LQKENI. The ends were cut back, 2 bases at V and 5 bases at J, with 12 bases in the middle. The CDR3 consists of 15 residues. The whole isolated RNA underwent reverse transcription, so sequencing captured expressed TCRB transcripts. Sequencing used immunoSEQ multiplex PCR; TCRdb keeps in-frame clones, though not all of them. Of 810,000 or so clones in the sample, roughly 15% were seen once. This entry comes from a study of beta chain features in type 1 diabetes. For the study at large: The study found patients and healthy donors alike in age, gender and cell yields.

A CD45RO/CCR7/CD25/CD127/CD95/CD27 panel sorted naive, central memory, regulatory and stem cell-like memory CD4+ cells. The receptor comes from a woman under 30 in good health. The sample consisted of naive CD4+ T cells from blood. The J gene is TRBJ2-2, the V gene TRBV18; D may match TRBD1 or TRBD2 (5 bases each). The CDR3: CASSPVEWGTGELFF. Here the CDR3 DNA reads TGTGCCAGCTCACCAGTGGAGTGGGGGACCGGGGAGCTGTTTTTT.